The 21 T cell receptor beta chains in this list originate from one sample, sequenced in a study of blood T cell repertoires in COVID-19 (dated by TCRdb to the early 2020s). Library prep was done by the immunoSEQ multiplex PCR assay. The table was pulled from immuneACCESS by TCRdb, which kept in-frame rearrangements only. Such tables lose some clones; where checked, under half of the loss comes from unresolved V genes, and the rest has no known cause. The sample table shows about 190,000 clones, and roughly 78% are seen once. The ten largest make up under 3.5% of the sample. Sequencing input: peripheral blood. Every receptor here comes from a woman older than 75 with active or convalescent COVID-19.

The V gene is TRBV4-3, the J gene TRBJ2-7; 10 positions agree with TRBD2. This CDR3 region has 16 residues. CDR1 and CDR2 (germline): LGHNA, YSLEER. Trimming at V came to 0 bases and at J to 2 bases, leaving 4 bases not matched to a gene. Here the CDR3 DNA reads TGCGCCAGCAGCCAAGATGCGAGCGGGGGGGCCTACGAGCAGTACTTC. The encoded protein is CASSQDASGGAYEQYF.

This rearrangement joins TRBV2 to TRBJ1-2; D is ambiguous. The CDR3 loop spans 14 amino acids. Between the trimmed V and J ends, which lost 1 base and 0 bases, there was a span of 6 bases. Per germline, CDR1 SNHLY and CDR2 FYNNEI. The CDR3 nucleotides read TGTGCCAGCAGTGAAGTTGCGACTAACTATGGCTACACCTTC. Translated: CASSEVATNYGYTF. Full variable domain (remainder filled in from reference TRBV2 and TRBJ1-2): EPEVTQTPSHQVTQMGQEVILRCVPISNHLYFYWYRQILGQKVEFLVSFYNNEISEKSEIFDDQFSVERPDGSNFTLKIRSTKLEDSAMYFCASSEVATNYGYTFGSGTRLTVV.

The DNA for the CDR3 is TGTGCCAGCAGTGGGTGGACAGACAATTCACCCCTCCACTTT. This encodes CASSGWTDNSPLHF. This rearrangement joins TRBV25-1 to TRBJ1-6, with D possibly matching TRBD1 (6 bases). The ends were cut back, 4 bases at V and 7 bases at J, with 11 bases in the middle. Germline V gene lookup returns CDR1 MGHDK and CDR2 SYGVNS. This CDR3 region has 14 residues.

This clone was picked up one time. This chain joins TRBV2 and TRBJ2-7; maybe TRBD2 (6 bases). The CDR3 is 15 residues long. V was shortened by 2 bases and J by 3 bases, with 14 bases between the two germline ends. The V gene's germline CDR1 is SNHLY and CDR2 FYNNEI. The DNA of the CDR3 is TGTGCCAGCAGTGAAAGTGCGGGGCGATACTACGAGCAGTACTTC. This gives the protein CASSESAGRYYEQYF.

The J gene is TRBJ1-3, the V gene TRBV12-3 or TRBV12-4; D is unclear. The CDR3 totals 13 residues. With 5 bases removed from V and 3 bases from J, the gap between germline ends came to 8 bases. This CDR3 reads CASSLRGGNTIYF. The CDR3, as DNA: TGTGCCAGCAGTCTCCGGGGTGGAAACACCATATATTTT.

This clone was counted many times. The rearrangement joins TRBV6-5 to TRBJ1-5; no definite D call. The CDR3 sequence is 12 residues long. V lost 6 bases and J 8 bases, leaving 11 bases between the germline ends. CDR1 MNHEY and CDR2 SVGAGI come from the germline V gene. The CDR3 bases are TGTGCCAGCAGCCGTTACGGGGAGCCCCAGCATTTT. It codes for CASSRYGEPQHF.

The chain uses TRBV7-6 and TRBJ1-6; D is perhaps TRBD1 (5 bases). V lost 7 bases, J lost 8 bases, and 15 bases lay in between. The CDR3 runs 14 residues. Germline CDR1 and CDR2: SGHVS and FNYEAQ. The DNA for the CDR3 is TGTGCCAGCACGGAAGGGGCTGGCGATTCACCCCTCCACTTT. Its protein product is CASTEGAGDSPLHF.

This clone showed up just once. The chain recombines TRBV10-3 with TRBJ1-1; the D gene is possibly TRBD1 (5 bases). CDR1 and CDR2 (germline): ENHRY, SYGVKD. V was cut by 3 bases and J by 6 bases, with 8 bases left in between. The CDR3 is 12 residues long. This chain's CDR3 is CAISEGEAEAFF. CDR3 nucleotide sequence: TGTGCCATCAGTGAAGGGGAGGCTGAAGCTTTCTTT.

This clone occurred once. The V gene is TRBV5-1, the J gene TRBJ2-7; a weak D match, TRBD2 (6 bases). The CDR3 is 15 residues long. CDR1 and CDR2 (germline): SGHRS, YFSETQ. The germline V and J ends were trimmed by 4 bases and 5 bases, with 19 bases remaining between them. CDR3: CASSPTSLLFDEQYF. DNA of the CDR3: TGCGCCAGCAGCCCCACTAGCCTCCTATTTGACGAGCAGTACTTC.

This rearrangement joins TRBV27 to TRBJ1-1; 9 bases match TRBD1. From germline, CDR1 is MNHEY and CDR2 SMNVEV (reference sequence). This CDR3 has 16 amino acids. V was clipped by 7 bases and J by 2 bases; unmatched bases: 11. The CDR3 sequence: CASILGTGRGNTEAFF. For the CDR3, the DNA is TGTGCCAGCATCCTAGGGACAGGGAGGGGAAACACTGAAGCTTTCTTT.

J is TRBJ2-3 and V is TRBV3-1 (or the pseudogene TRBV3-2); D might be TRBD2 (5 bases). This CDR3 spans 15 amino acids. Trimming stripped 0 bases from V and 1 base from J, with 8 bases between. Germline-derived CDR1 and CDR2 are LGHDT and YNNKEL (reference sequence). The chain's CDR3 is CASSQEGGGTDTQYF. CDR3 in DNA: TGTGCCAGCAGCCAAGAAGGAGGTGGCACAGATACGCAGTATTTT.

This sequence joins TRBV28 and TRBJ1-1, with 7 bases matching TRBD1. Germline loops: CDR1 MDHEN, CDR2 SYDVKM. The CDR3 totals 19 residues. J lost 1 base, V lost 2 bases, and 16 bases had no gene match. CDR3 sequence (DNA): TGTGCCAGCAGTTTAACCCGAGGACAGGTGAGATTATGGAACACTGAAGCTTTCTTT. Translating gives CASSLTRGQVRLWNTEAFF.

The V gene is TRBV5-8, the J gene TRBJ2-7; 7 bases line up with TRBD1. Trimming at V came to 5 bases and at J to 2 bases, leaving 10 bases not matched to a gene. Germline-derived CDR1 and CDR2 are SGHTS and YDEGEE. The CDR3 totals 15 residues. CDR3 amino acids: CASRRKTGPTYEQYF. The CDR3 DNA reads as TGTGCCAGCAGACGCAAGACAGGGCCAACCTACGAGCAGTACTTC.

The V gene is TRBV19, the J gene TRBJ1-2; D remains unclear. Germline lookup yields CDR1 LNHDA and CDR2 SQIVND (reference sequence). The V end lost 1 base, the J end lost 1 base, and 7 bases lay between the germline ends. This CDR3 spans 14 amino acids. The CDR3 region is CASSIGGYNYGYTF. The CDR3 region has the DNA TGTGCCAGTAGTATAGGAGGGTATAACTATGGCTACACCTTC.

J is TRBJ2-1 and V is TRBV6-6; 9 bases map to TRBD1. Germline V CDR1 and CDR2: MNHNY, SVGAGI (reference sequence). The junction had 0 bases not matched to a gene; V was cut back by 0 bases and J by 6 bases. The CDR3 loop spans 14 amino acids. For the CDR3, the DNA is TGTGCCAGCAGTTACTCGACAGGGGGCAATGAGCAGTTCTTC. It encodes CASSYSTGGNEQFF.

This clone has ten or more counts. The chain uses TRBV7-8 and TRBJ1-1; possible D gene TRBD1, 5 bases. V shed 3 bases and J shed 3 bases, with 11 bases lying between them. The CDR3 runs to 14 residues. The germline gives CDR1 SGHVS, CDR2 FQNEAQ. In nucleotides, the CDR3 is TGTGCCAGCAGCTTGACCCCCAGGGACACTGAAGCTTTCTTT. The encoded protein is CASSLTPRDTEAFF.

The J gene is TRBJ2-4, the V gene TRBV6-6; TRBD2 matches 8 bases. Germline V CDR1 and CDR2: MNHNY, SVGAGI (reference sequence). V trimming: 0 bases; J trimming: 8 bases; junction bases outside the gene matches: 6. The CDR3 length is 15 residues. CDR3 sequence (DNA): TGTGCCAGCAGTTACTCACGGGGGGGACAAGACATTCAGTACTTC. Encoded protein: CASSYSRGGQDIQYF.

The CDR3 region is CATSDSRLAGDEQYF. CDR3 DNA sequence: TGTGCCACCAGTGATTCGAGACTAGCGGGGGACGAGCAGTACTTC. J is TRBJ2-7 and V is TRBV24-1; 12 nucleotides line up with TRBD2. The CDR3 is made up of 15 amino acids. V shed 2 bases, J shed 5 bases, and the junction held 3 bases outside the gene matches. Germline loops: CDR1 KGHDR, CDR2 SFDVKD.

To note about this clone: This specimen includes other DNA sequences encoding the same CDR3. The V gene is TRBV4-2, the J gene TRBJ2-5; 7 nucleotides line up with TRBD1. The V segment lost 3 bases and the J segment 3 bases; nucleotides outside the gene matches: 4. Per the germline V gene, CDR1 is LGHNA and CDR2 is YNFKEQ. The CDR3 consists of 14 residues. CDR3 coding DNA: TGTGCCAGCAGCCACCGGACAGGCAAAGAGACCCAGTACTTC. Translating it yields CASSHRTGKETQYF.

CDR3 in DNA: TGCAGCGTTGACTCCGTATTGTCTGGGGCCAACGTCCTGACTTTC. Its translation: CSVDSVLSGANVLTF. The chain uses TRBV29-1 and TRBJ2-6; D is ambiguous. CDR1 and CDR2 (germline): SQVTM, ANQGSEA. This CDR3 region has 15 residues. V lost 3 bases to trimming and J lost 1 base, with 10 bases between them.

The chain is built from TRBV3-1 (or the pseudogene TRBV3-2) and TRBJ1-1; 8 nucleotides line up with TRBD1. Looked up from germline, CDR1 is LGHDT and CDR2 is YNNKEL (reference sequence). The CDR3 runs to 13 residues. The J segment lost 8 bases and the V segment lost 6 bases, leaving 8 bases of the junction unmatched. In nucleotides, the CDR3 is TGTGCCAGCAGTGGACAGGGTTATTCGGAAGCTTTCTTT. Translated: CASSGQGYSEAFF.